This TCR beta chain was sequenced for a study of T cells in Graves' hyperthyroidism and ophthalmopathy. Study at large: Peripheral blood was acquired at first diagnosis, ahead of any therapy whatsoever.

A lack of ophthalmopathy progression within 18 months defined stable Graves' hyperthyroidism. From more than 9.5 ml of fresh peripheral blood, PBMCs were isolated. This clonotype showed up many times. Its antigen is still unknown. V lost 0 bases and J lost 5, with 10 bases in between. From germline, CDR1 is ENHRY and CDR2 SYGVKD. This CDR3 has 14 amino acids. Study observations and caveats: Ophthalmopathy and stable hyperthyroidism were told apart by a 13 V-J model.

RNA transcripts served as the template for amplifying TCR beta CDR3 regions. TCR CDR3 regions were first amplified by RT-PCR with HTBI primers. TCRdb redid the calling of the multiplex PCR reads with MiXCR, one entry per CDR3 protein. The sample yields around 700,000 distinct CDR3 sequences, around 40% seen once. The sample consisted of blood. The rearrangement links TRBV10-3 to TRBJ1-1; D possibly corresponds to TRBD1 (6 bases). This clonotype was sampled from a woman in her thirties or forties with Graves' hyperthyroidism. The CDR3 loop reads CAISESIQGTEAFF. CDR3 coding DNA: TGTGCCATCAGTGAGTCGATCCAGGGGACTGAAGCTTTCTTT.